This entry features one TCR beta chain sequence. With a much larger clone just one base away, this may be a read error. The data are from a study of read filtering for tumor transcriptome and immune sequencing. Molecular barcoded adaptors covering alpha/delta and beta/gamma chains were used on approximately 400 ng RNA. TCRdb passed the reads through MiXCR, listing each CDR3 protein once. Of 75,000 to 95,000 distinct CDR3 sequences in the sample, 20% to 25% were seen once. This clonotype was sampled from a donor at least 40 years old with multiple myeloma. Sequencing was done on a sample of a population of CD138-negative cells sorted from bone marrow.

This CDR3 reads CASGQGGNRQEAQYF. The CDR3, as DNA: TGTGCCAGTGGGCAGGGCGGAAATCGTCAAGAGGCCCAGTACTTC. The V call is TRBV2, the J call TRBJ2-5; tentatively, D is TRBD1 (5 bases). The CDR3 is made up of 15 amino acids. Germline assignment: CDR1 SNHLY and CDR2 FYNNEI.